The 3 T cell receptor beta chains reported below all come from one sample, sequenced in a study of T cell responses to AZD1222 COVID-19 vaccine. Method: immunoSEQ multiplex PCR; TCRdb's copy keeps in-frame clones and lacks some. In the table there are about 39,000 clones, roughly 88% of which are singletons. This specimen consisted of peripheral blood, obtained 28 days after the second dose of the MenACWY control vaccine. These receptors all come from an adult who received the MenACWY meningococcal vaccine as a control.

This chain joins TRBV3-1 (or the pseudogene TRBV3-2) and TRBJ2-7; 10 bases align to TRBD2. V was clipped by 0 bases and J by 0 bases; unmatched bases: 11. The CDR3 covers 19 residues. Germline CDR1 is LGHDT and CDR2 is YNNKEL (reference sequence). CDR3: CASSQDPSGSHRSSYEQYF. The CDR3 DNA reads as TGTGCCAGCAGCCAAGACCCTAGCGGGAGCCACCGGAGCTCCTACGAGCAGTACTTC.

This clone showed up just once. The rearrangement links TRBV2 to TRBJ1-3; D is unresolved. With 1 base removed from V and 4 bases from J, the gap between germline ends came to 8 bases. Germline values: CDR1 SNHLY, CDR2 FYNNEI. The CDR3 runs to 14 residues. The CDR3 here is CASSEGTTGNTIYF. As DNA, the CDR3 is TGTGCCAGCAGTGAAGGAACGACCGGAAACACCATATATTTT.

The chain employs TRBV6-5 and TRBJ1-2; 8 positions match TRBD1. Losses at the gene ends were 4 bases for V and 13 bases for J; bases not matched to a gene: 11. The germline V gene encodes CDR1 MNHEY and CDR2 SVGAGI. This CDR3 comprises 13 residues. The CDR3 DNA reads as TGTGCCAGCAGTTCCCGGACAGGGACCCAGGGCACCTTC. Protein sequence: CASSSRTGTQGTF.